The TCR beta chain under discussion was sequenced for a study of shared T cell receptors in the human thymus. TCRdb's copy holds only in-frame clones and misses some; the assay was immunoSEQ multiplex PCR. The data show hundreds of thousands of clones, with 70% to 90% seen just once and 0.008% to 0.011% held by the top ten. This clone was seen more than once but under ten times. The ends were cut back, 7 bases at V and 1 base at J, with 20 bases in the middle. Per germline, CDR1 LNHDA and CDR2 SQIVND (reference sequence). The CDR3 has 17 amino acids. The same sample was also studied in work on human thymus T cells. From that study: Among the donors, all were healthy Finnish infants having corrective surgery for congenital heart defects. Resections obtained during corrective heart surgery supplied the thymus tissue. Gene usage for V and J segments appeared biased in thymic and blood repertoires.

The sequence was collected from a girl younger than two with a congenital heart defect. V is TRBV19 and J is TRBJ1-3; D may be TRBD1 (5 bases). Sequencing input: thymocytes. The CDR3 sequence is CASTSGQAAESGNTIYF. CDR3 in DNA: TGTGCCAGTACCTCAGGGCAGGCTGCAGAGTCTGGAAACACCATATATTTT.